Presented here are 16 T cell receptor beta chains from one specimen sequenced in a study of CD8 T cells in ankylosing spondylitis (dated by TCRdb to 2017 to 2019). The full study reports these points: Blood from ankylosing spondylitis patients appeared to be characterized by a TCR beta motif composed of about eight highly homologous amino acid variants.

These receptors' antigens are unknown. The library was produced with 5' RACE. Sequencing was performed on an Illumina HiSeq 2500. TCRdb cleaned the public reads at Q25 with fastp, built clones with MiXCR and kept in-frame beta chains. Every distinct CDR3 protein forms one entry, paired with its most common genes and DNA. The sample contains about 220,000 distinct CDR3 sequences, approximately 20% of them found a single time. The top ten hold about 42% of the sample. Sequencing was carried out using blood, either unsorted or a sorted T cell fraction (not recorded which). These receptors all come from a male donor with ankylosing spondylitis.

The chain joins TRBV15 to TRBJ2-3; D not resolved. The germline V gene has CDR1 LNHNV and CDR2 YYDKDF (reference sequence). Trimming took 7 bases from V and 2 from J, leaving 13 bases between them. The CDR3 sequence is 14 residues long. DNA for the CDR3: TGTGCCACCACTTCGGCAGACCTCACAGATACGCAGTATTTT. This encodes CATTSADLTDTQYF. Looking up the rest from reference TRBV15 and TRBJ2-3 gives the full variable domain: DAMVIQNPRYQVTQFGKPVTLSCSQTLNHNVMYWYQQKSSQAPKLLFHYYDKDFNNEADTPDNFQSRRPNTSFCFLDIRSPGLGDTAMYLCATTSADLTDTQYFGPGTRLTVL.

This clonotype occurred a few times. V usage is TRBV27 and J usage is TRBJ1-2; 10 positions match TRBD1. This CDR3 is built from 13 residues. The trim removed 4 bases at V and 5 bases at J, leaving 1 base unmatched. In germline, CDR1 is MNHEY, CDR2 SMNVEV (reference sequence). CDR3 nucleotide sequence: TGTGCCAGCAGTTGGGGACAGGGGTATGGCTACACCTTC. Protein product: CASSWGQGYGYTF.

CDR3 sequence: CASSYALDKVNIQYF. CDR3 in DNA: TGTGCCAGCAGTTACGCCCTGGATAAAGTGAACATTCAGTACTTC. The V and J genes are TRBV6-2 or TRBV6-3 and TRBJ2-4; no clear D. The V and J ends lost 2 bases and 7 bases respectively, with 15 bases between them. The CDR3 runs 15 residues. Per germline, CDR1 MNHEY and CDR2 SVGEGT.

The CDR3 spells CASSPGTRLQETQYF. For the CDR3, the DNA is TGTGCCAGCAGCCCGGGGACCAGACTCCAAGAGACCCAGTACTTC. This chain links TRBV6-1 with TRBJ2-5; D possibly uses TRBD1 or TRBD2 (5 bases each). Trimming took off 6 bases at V and 1 base at J, with 15 bases between the two ends. Germline values: CDR1 MNHNS, CDR2 SASEGT. The CDR3 is 15 residues long.

This chain connects TRBV5-1 to TRBJ2-2, with TRBD2 as a possible D gene (6 bases). V dropped 1 base and J dropped 7 bases, with 20 bases sitting between them. This CDR3 region has 17 residues. The V gene's germline CDR1 is SGHRS and CDR2 YFSETQ. This CDR3 is CASSLYSGPPKVGELFF. The CDR3 nucleotides are TGCGCCAGCAGCTTGTATAGCGGCCCCCCGAAGGTCGGGGAGCTGTTTTTT.

The chain couples TRBV3-1 to TRBJ2-1, with no clear D. Trimming left V 4 bases short and J 2 bases short, with 12 bases between. This CDR3 spans 15 amino acids. The germline V gene has CDR1 LGHDT and CDR2 YNNKEL (reference sequence). CDR3 bases: TGTGCCAGCAGCCTTCGGGCGGATCCCTACAATGAGCAGTTCTTC. Its translation: CASSLRADPYNEQFF.

This CDR3 is CASSLDRGPYNEQFF. In nucleotides, the CDR3 is TGTGCCAGCAGCCTTGACAGGGGGCCTTACAATGAGCAGTTCTTC. The chain uses TRBV4-2 and TRBJ2-1; 10 bases agree with TRBD1. This CDR3 contains 15 residues. The V gene end was trimmed by 4 bases and the J gene end by 4 bases; junction bases not matched to a gene: 4. Germline assignment: CDR1 LGHNA and CDR2 YNFKEQ.

This clonotype appeared a few times. The chain couples TRBV2 to TRBJ2-3; perhaps TRBD1 as D (6 bases). The CDR3 has 14 amino acids. The V end was cut by 2 bases, the J end by 4 bases, with 10 bases between. Germline assignment: CDR1 SNHLY and CDR2 FYNNEI. CDR3 sequence reads: CASSEHRVPDTQYF. The CDR3 DNA reads TGTGCCAGCAGTGAACACAGGGTCCCAGATACGCAGTATTTT.

This rearrangement joins TRBV11-2 to TRBJ2-1; 10 positions agree with TRBD1. The germline gives CDR1 SGHAT, CDR2 FQNNGV. J lost 9 bases, V lost 5 bases, and 7 bases had no gene match. The CDR3 has 14 residues. The CDR3 DNA sequence: TGTGCCAGCAGCATCGACAGGGGGCTTGGTGAGCAGTTCTTC. This encodes CASSIDRGLGEQFF.

This clonotype was recorded at least ten times. The CDR3 bases are TGTGCCAGCAGCACCGGCGGAAACACCATATATTTT. Its translation: CASSTGGNTIYF. V is TRBV12-3 or TRBV12-4 and J is TRBJ1-3; unclear D gene. V lost 6 bases and J lost 4, with 7 bases in between. The CDR3 has 12 residues.

In its sample, this clonotype was seen a few times. The chain links TRBV7-8 to TRBJ2-7, with D possibly being TRBD2 (6 bases). This CDR3 has 12 residues. The germline V gene has CDR1 SGHVS and CDR2 FQNEAQ. The ends were cut back, 4 bases at V and 7 bases at J, with 11 bases in the middle. CDR3 residues: CASSWRDSEQYF. The CDR3 DNA follows: TGTGCCAGCAGCTGGCGGGATTCGGAGCAGTACTTC.

The chain joins TRBV7-9 to TRBJ2-1; 7 nucleotides match TRBD1. The V and J ends lost 7 bases and 2 bases, in that order; junction bases with no gene match: 5. CDR3 size: 14 residues. Germline V gene lookup returns CDR1 SEHNR and CDR2 FQNEAQ (reference sequence). The CDR3 bases are TGTGCCAGCACACCCGGGACAGCCTACAATGAGCAGTTCTTC. This codes for CASTPGTAYNEQFF.

V is TRBV28 and J is TRBJ2-1, with 7 bases identical to TRBD2. This CDR3 contains 21 residues. V lost 3 bases to trimming and J lost 6 bases; unmatched junction nucleotides: 26. The germline V gene has CDR1 MDHEN and CDR2 SYDVKM. The CDR3 nucleotides read TGTGCCAGCAGTTTTTCCCCTCCAACAGGTGCACTCGCGGGAGATGCCAATGAGCAGTTCTTC. This sequence encodes CASSFSPPTGALAGDANEQFF.

The J gene is TRBJ1-1, the V gene TRBV7-9; D not certain. V was clipped by 1 base and J by 8 bases, with 11 bases between them. CDR3 length: 13 amino acids. Germline V gene lookup returns CDR1 SEHNR and CDR2 FQNEAQ (reference sequence). CDR3 nucleotide sequence: TGTGCCAGCAGCTTAGTGCCGGCAGAAGAAGCTTTCTTT. This encodes CASSLVPAEEAFF.

The chain has TRBV24-1 and TRBJ2-7; no clear D gene. CDR1 is KGHDR, CDR2 SFDVKD, per germline. This CDR3 has 12 amino acids. V lost 5 bases to trimming and J lost 3 bases, with 7 bases between them. CDR3 DNA sequence: TGTGCCACCAGTGCTGGTGGCTACGAGCAGTACTTC. Encoded protein: CATSAGGYEQYF.

V gene TRBV21-1 combines with J gene TRBJ1-5. TRBV21-1 is tagged as a pseudogene. CDR3 length: 14 residues. CDR3 region: CATPRTGVNQPQHF. The CDR3 DNA reads as TGTGCCACCCCCCGCACAGGTGTCAATCAGCCCCAGCATTTT.